Shown below are 14 T cell receptor beta chains from a single sample sequenced in a study of cytomegalovirus exposure and HLA in healthy donors. It was with 60 Vbeta and 13 Jbeta primers that the PCR ran. Data came from immunoSEQ multiplex PCR; TCRdb stores just in-frame clones and leaves some out. Among about 200,000 clones listed, around 79% were seen once. The sample was PBMCs. These receptors came from a woman in her forties or fifties in good health and CMV-seronegative.

This clone has a handful of counts. This sequence joins TRBV19 and TRBJ2-1; 7 bases fit TRBD2. CDR1 and CDR2 from the germline V gene are LNHDA and SQIVND (reference sequence). The V and J ends lost 4 bases and 2 bases, in that order; junction bases with no gene match: 5. The CDR3 has 15 residues. CDR3 sequence reads: CASSNLAAAYNEQFF. The CDR3 DNA reads as TGTGCCAGTAGTAATCTAGCGGCCGCCTACAATGAGCAGTTCTTC.

This clone was seen a few times. J is TRBJ2-7 and V is TRBV6-5, with D possibly TRBD1 on 6 matching bases. Per the germline V gene, CDR1 is MNHEY and CDR2 is SVGAGI. CDR3 length: 13 residues. Deletions cut 6 bases from V and 3 bases from J, with 12 bases between. The CDR3 DNA follows: TGTGCCAGCAGCCGCGAACAGGGCTACGAGCAGTACTTC. The encoded protein is CASSREQGYEQYF.

Turning to this clone: The sample holds other DNA sequences that translate to the same CDR3. The chain employs TRBV19 and TRBJ2-3; 13 nucleotides agree with TRBD2. The CDR3 contains 15 residues. The germline CDR1 and CDR2 sequences are LNHDA and SQIVND (reference sequence). The V and J ends lost 4 bases and 3 bases, in that order; junction bases with no gene match: 1. CDR3 loop: CASSTLAGGTDTQYF. CDR3 DNA sequence: TGTGCCAGTAGTACACTAGCGGGAGGGACAGATACGCAGTATTTT.

The chain is built from TRBV14 and TRBJ2-3; the match to TRBD1 covers 10 bases. This CDR3 comprises 14 residues. J gave up 3 bases and V 4 bases, and 1 base lay outside the gene matches. Germline V gene lookup returns CDR1 SGHDN and CDR2 FVKESK. For the CDR3, the DNA is TGTGCCAGCAGCCCGGGACAGGGGACAGATACGCAGTATTTT. Translating it yields CASSPGQGTDTQYF. Full variable domain (remainder filled in from reference TRBV14 and TRBJ2-3): EAGVTQFPSHSVIEKGQTVTLRCDPISGHDNLYWYRRVMGKEIKFLLHFVKESKQDESGMPNNRFLAERTGGTYSTLKVQPAELEDSGVYFCASSPGQGTDTQYFGPGTRLTVL.

The rearrangement joins TRBV6-1 to TRBJ2-7, with 8 bases aligning to TRBD1. The CDR3 length is 15 residues. CDR1 and CDR2 (germline): MNHNS, SASEGT. J gave up 10 bases and V 6 bases, and 17 bases lay outside the gene matches. The CDR3 region has the DNA TGTGCCAGCAGGGGTCCGGGACAGGTGGGTTCGGAACAGTACTTC. Protein product: CASRGPGQVGSEQYF.

The chain recombines TRBV5-4 with TRBJ1-2; D might be TRBD1 (5 bases). Between the trimmed V and J ends, which lost 0 bases and 2 bases, there was a span of 23 bases. Germline V gene data show CDR1 as SGHNT and CDR2 as YYREEE (reference sequence). The CDR3 extends over 19 amino acids. This CDR3 reads CASSLVARDGEKRNYGYTF. For the CDR3, the DNA is TGTGCCAGCAGCTTGGTAGCGCGGGACGGGGAAAAAAGGAACTATGGCTACACCTTC. Filled out from reference TRBV5-4 and TRBJ1-2, the complete variable domain reads ETGVTQSPTHLIKTRGQQVTLRCSSQSGHNTVSWYQQALGQGPQFIFQYYREEENGRGNFPPRFSGLQFPNYSSELNVNALELDDSALYLCASSLVARDGEKRNYGYTFGSGTRLTVV.

This rearrangement joins TRBV25-1 to TRBJ1-3; 9 nucleotides align to TRBD1. Germline CDR1 MGHDK, CDR2 SYGVNS. This CDR3 comprises 15 residues. V dropped 4 bases and J dropped 0; count of bases not matched to a gene: 1. The CDR3 coding sequence is TGTGCCAGCAGTGTGGGACAGGGCTCTGGAAACACCATATATTTT. Translation gives CASSVGQGSGNTIYF.

The chain links TRBV5-6 to TRBJ2-3, with a possible D match to TRBD1 (7 bases). The CDR3 contains 15 residues. The germline gives CDR1 SGHDT, CDR2 YYEEEE. V lost 3 bases and J lost 2, with 13 bases in between. CDR3 nucleotide sequence: TGTGCCAGCAGCTGGGGGGACAGATCCACAGATACGCAGTATTTT. Its protein is CASSWGDRSTDTQYF.

The CDR3 protein is CASSPKAAGTFYGYTF. In DNA, the CDR3 is TGTGCCAGCAGCCCAAAGGCGGCGGGGACCTTCTATGGCTACACCTTC. V usage is TRBV7-2 and J usage is TRBJ1-2; tentative D call: TRBD1 (5 bases). V shed 5 bases and J shed 4 bases, with 20 bases lying between them. Germline CDR1 SGHTA, CDR2 FQGNSA. The CDR3 has 16 residues.

This chain joins TRBV9 and TRBJ2-2, with D unclear. The V and J ends lost 3 bases and 5 bases respectively, with 5 bases between them. The CDR3 is 12 residues long. Germline V CDR1 and CDR2: SGDLS, YYNGEE. The CDR3 DNA follows: TGTGCCAGCAGCGATATTACCGGGGAGCTGTTTTTT. It codes for CASSDITGELFF.

The chain couples TRBV5-1 to TRBJ2-7; maybe TRBD2 (5 bases). V shed 0 bases and J shed 4 bases, with 14 bases lying between them. CDR1 is SGHRS, CDR2 YFSETQ, per germline. CDR3 length: 15 residues. CDR3 sequence (DNA): TGCGCCAGCAGCTTGGCCGGGATCCTAAATTACGAGCAGTACTTC. Protein: CASSLAGILNYEQYF.

The chain links TRBV28 to TRBJ1-1; D is unresolved. With 2 bases removed from V and 1 base from J, the gap between germline ends came to 8 bases. The CDR3 totals 14 residues. The germline CDR1 and CDR2 sequences are MDHEN and SYDVKM. The CDR3: CASSLVRQNTEAFF. DNA of the CDR3: TGTGCCAGCAGTTTAGTCCGACAGAACACTGAAGCTTTCTTT.

The chain joins TRBV13 to TRBJ2-2, with D perhaps TRBD1 (7 bases). Germline CDR1 and CDR2: PRHDT and FYEKMQ (reference sequence). Trimming removed 5 bases from V and 5 bases from J, with 21 bases in between. This CDR3 spans 17 amino acids. The CDR3 protein is CASSRRESQQGTGELFF. The CDR3 DNA follows: TGTGCCAGCAGCCGCCGGGAGAGCCAACAGGGGACCGGGGAGCTGTTTTTT.

The rearrangement joins TRBV6-5 to TRBJ1-5; D perhaps matches TRBD1 (6 bases). The germline gives CDR1 MNHEY, CDR2 SVGAGI. The CDR3 spans 12 residues. Trimming removed 6 bases from V and 7 bases from J, with 10 bases in between. DNA for the CDR3: TGTGCCAGCAGGAGCAGGGGACAGCCCCAGCATTTT. Translated: CASRSRGQPQHF.